This T cell receptor (beta chain) is from a study of T cell responses to AZD1222 COVID-19 vaccine. As for the study in general: Second doses at about 4 or about 12 weeks were pooled.

Libraries were prepared by immunoSEQ multiplex PCR; TCRdb keeps only in-frame clonotypes and omits some of them. The sample includes about 57,000 clones, approximately 86% of them seen just once. A word on this clone: The antigen remains unidentified.

The CDR3 covers 13 residues. Trimming took 3 bases from V and 3 from J, leaving 8 bases between them. Looked up from germline, CDR1 is SEHNR and CDR2 is FQNEAQ (reference sequence). General study points: White British donors predominated, females outnumbered males, and clonal diversity was possibly underestimated. It was only after the peak T cell response that any repertoires were sampled.

Sequences were derived from peripheral blood, sampled on day 0 of AZD1222 vaccination. V usage is TRBV7-9 and J usage is TRBJ1-1; D is unclear. This TCR was recovered from an adult in good health. The DNA of the CDR3 is TGTGCCAGCAGCTTTACACATGACACTGAAGCTTTCTTT. This gives the protein CASSFTHDTEAFF.